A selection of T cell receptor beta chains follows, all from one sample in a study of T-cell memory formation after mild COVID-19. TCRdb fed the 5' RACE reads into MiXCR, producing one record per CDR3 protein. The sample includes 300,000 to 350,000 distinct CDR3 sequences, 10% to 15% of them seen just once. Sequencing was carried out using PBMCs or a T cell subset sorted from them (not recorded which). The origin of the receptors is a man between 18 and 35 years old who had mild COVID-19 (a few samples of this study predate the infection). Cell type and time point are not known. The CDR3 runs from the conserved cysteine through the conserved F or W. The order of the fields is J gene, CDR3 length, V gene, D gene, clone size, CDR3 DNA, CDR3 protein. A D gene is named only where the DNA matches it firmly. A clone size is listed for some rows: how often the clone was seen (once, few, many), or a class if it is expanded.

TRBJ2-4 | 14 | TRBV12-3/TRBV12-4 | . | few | TGTGCCAGCAGTGCCGGCAGGGACGGAGACATTCAGTACTTC | CASSAGRDGDIQYF
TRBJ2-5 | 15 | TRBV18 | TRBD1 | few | TGTGCCAGCTCACCAAGGACAGGGAAAGGAGAGACCCAGTACTTC | CASSPRTGKGETQYF
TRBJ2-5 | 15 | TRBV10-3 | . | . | TGTGCCATCAGTGAGAGTCTGGAGACCCAAGAGACCCAGTACTTC | CAISESLETQETQYF
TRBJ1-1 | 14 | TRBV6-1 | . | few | TGTGCCACCCTGCCGGGACACCTGAACACTGAAGCTTTCTTT | CATLPGHLNTEAFF
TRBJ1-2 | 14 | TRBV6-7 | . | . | TGTGCCAGCACCTTGACAGTCCCGAGCTATGGCTACACCTTC | CASTLTVPSYGYTF
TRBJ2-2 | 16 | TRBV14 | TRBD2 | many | TGTGCCAGCAGCCAAGTTGGGACTACGAACACCGGGGAGCTGTTTTTT | CASSQVGTTNTGELFF
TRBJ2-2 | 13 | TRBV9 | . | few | TGTGCCAGCAGCGTAGGACTCGCCGGGGAGCTGTTTTTT | CASSVGLAGELFF
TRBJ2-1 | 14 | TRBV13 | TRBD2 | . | TGTGCCAGCAGCTTATGGGGGGGATACAATGAGCAGTTCTTC | CASSLWGGYNEQFF
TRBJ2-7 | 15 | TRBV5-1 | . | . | TGCGCCAGCACCGCCTTAGACAGGATCTCCTACGAGCAGTACTTC | CASTALDRISYEQYF
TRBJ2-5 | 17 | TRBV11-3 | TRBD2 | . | TGTGCCAGCAGCCCACCGGGGAGTGGGAGGGCCCAAGAGACCCAGTACTTC | CASSPPGSGRAQETQYF
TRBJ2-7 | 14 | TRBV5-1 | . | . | TGCGCCAGCAGCTTTGATGCGACAGACTACGAGCAGTACTTC | CASSFDATDYEQYF
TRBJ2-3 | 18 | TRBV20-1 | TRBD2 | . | TGCAGTGCTAGATCCGTAGGTGCAGCGGGGGGAACCACAGATACGCAGTATTTT | CSARSVGAAGGTTDTQYF
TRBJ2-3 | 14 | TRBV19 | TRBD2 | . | TGTGCCAGTAGTTCCCTAGCGGGGCCAGATACGCAGTATTTT | CASSSLAGPDTQYF
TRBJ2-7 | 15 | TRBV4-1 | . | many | TGCGCCAGCAGCCAATCCCCTGCCTTATCCTACGAGCAGTACTTC | CASSQSPALSYEQYF
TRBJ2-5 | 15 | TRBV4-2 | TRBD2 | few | TGTGCCAGCAGCCAGGGGGGACTAGCGGGAGAGACCCAGTACTTC | CASSQGGLAGETQYF
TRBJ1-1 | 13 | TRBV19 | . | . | TGTGCCAGTAGTATCACAGGAGTCACTGAAGCTTTCTTT | CASSITGVTEAFF
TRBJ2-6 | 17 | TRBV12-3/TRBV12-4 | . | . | TGTGCCAGCAGTTTCGGGGGCACCGTCTCTCGGGCCAACGTCCTGACTTTC | CASSFGGTVSRANVLTF
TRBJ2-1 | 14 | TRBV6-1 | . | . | TGTGCCAGTAGAGGGACACCCACTTACAATGAGCAGTTCTTC | CASRGTPTYNEQFF
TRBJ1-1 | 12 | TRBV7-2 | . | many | TGTGCCAGCAACTTACCGGCGCAAAGAGCTTTCTTT | CASNLPAQRAFF
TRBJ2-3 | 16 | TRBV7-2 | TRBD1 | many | TGTGCCAGCAGCTTAGGCGGGGCAGGGGGCGCAGATACGCAGTATTTT | CASSLGGAGGADTQYF
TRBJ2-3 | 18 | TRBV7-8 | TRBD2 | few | TGTGCCAGCAGCTTAGCCCGATTTCTAGCGGGGGGCACAGATACGCAGTATTTT | CASSLARFLAGGTDTQYF
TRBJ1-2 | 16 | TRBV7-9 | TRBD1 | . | TGTGCCAGCAGCTTACATAAGACAGGGATGGGCCGCGGCTACACCTTC | CASSLHKTGMGRGYTF
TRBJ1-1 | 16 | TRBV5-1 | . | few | TGCGCCAGCTCCCAGACCGGGGCCCGAATGAACACTGAAGCTTTCTTT | CASSQTGARMNTEAFF
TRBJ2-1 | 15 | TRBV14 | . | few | TGTGCCAGCAGCCAAGATTCTTTTAGTCGGGGTGAGCAGTTCTTC | CASSQDSFSRGEQFF
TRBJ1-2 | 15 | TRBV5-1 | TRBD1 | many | TGCGCCAGCAGCTTGAGGGTACAGGGGGCGACCGGCTACACCTTC | CASSLRVQGATGYTF
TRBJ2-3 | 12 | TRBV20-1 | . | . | TGCAGTGCTAGAGTCCAGAGAGATACGCAGTATTTT | CSARVQRDTQYF
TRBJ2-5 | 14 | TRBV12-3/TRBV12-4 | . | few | TGTGCCAGCAGTTTATGGGGTACGAAAGAGACCCAGTACTTC | CASSLWGTKETQYF
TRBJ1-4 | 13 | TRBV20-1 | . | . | TGCAGTGCTAGAGATGGCTGGATTGAAAAACTGTTTTTT | CSARDGWIEKLFF
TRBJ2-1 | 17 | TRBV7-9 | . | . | TGTGCCAGCAGCTTAGCAGAGGCGGCCAGCTCCTACAATGAGCAGTTCTTC | CASSLAEAASSYNEQFF
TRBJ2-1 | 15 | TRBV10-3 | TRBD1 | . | TGTGCCACCAGAGGACCGGGACAGGACGCCAATGAGCAGTTCTTC | CATRGPGQDANEQFF
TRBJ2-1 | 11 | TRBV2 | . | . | TGTGCCAGCAGTGAAGGCAATGAGCAGTTCTTC | CASSEGNEQFF
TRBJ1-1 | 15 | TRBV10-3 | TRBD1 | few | TGTGCCATCAGTACAAGACAGGGCGGGGGCACTGAAGCTTTCTTT | CAISTRQGGGTEAFF
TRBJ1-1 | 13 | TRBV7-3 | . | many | TGTGCCACCGCCCGGACAGCGAACACTGAAGCTTTCTTT | CATARTANTEAFF
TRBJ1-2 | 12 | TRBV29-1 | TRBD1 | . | TGCAGCGTTGCGGAGACAGGGGAAGGCTACACCTTC | CSVAETGEGYTF
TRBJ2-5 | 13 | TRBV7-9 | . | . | TGTACCAGCAGCCCCCAGGGCCGAGGGACCCAGTACTTC | CTSSPQGRGTQYF
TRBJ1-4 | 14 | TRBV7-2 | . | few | TGTGCCAGCAGAACGGATTTGCAGGGGAGAAAACTGTTTTTT | CASRTDLQGRKLFF
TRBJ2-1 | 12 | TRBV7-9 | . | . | TGTGCCAGCAGCTTAGCGGGGACTGAGCAGTTCTTC | CASSLAGTEQFF
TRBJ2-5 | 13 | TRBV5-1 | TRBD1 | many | TGTGCCAGCAGCTTAGACAGGGGAGAGACCCAGTACTTC | CASSLDRGETQYF
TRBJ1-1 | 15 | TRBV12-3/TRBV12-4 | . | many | TGTGCCAGCAGTTCACACAGGGCAGTGAACACTGAAGCTTTCTTT | CASSSHRAVNTEAFF
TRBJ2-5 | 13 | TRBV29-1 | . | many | TGCAGCGTTGAACGGGGCCTCCAAGAGACCCAGTACTTC | CSVERGLQETQYF
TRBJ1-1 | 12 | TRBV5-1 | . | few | TGCGCCAGCAGCAGGGACTCCGGGGTAGCTTTCTTT | CASSRDSGVAFF
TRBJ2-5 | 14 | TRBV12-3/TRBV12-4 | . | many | TGTGCCAGCAGTTTTAGTACCGGGCAAGAGACCCAGTACTTC | CASSFSTGQETQYF
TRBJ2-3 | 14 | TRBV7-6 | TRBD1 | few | TGTGCCAGCGCAGGGACAGGATTCACAGATACGCAGTATTTT | CASAGTGFTDTQYF
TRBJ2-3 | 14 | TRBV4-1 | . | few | TGCGCCAGCAGCCAAGACCCAGGGCGAGATACGCAGTATTTT | CASSQDPGRDTQYF
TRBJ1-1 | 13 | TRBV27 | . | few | TGTGCCAGCTCACGGGGGGGGTACACTGAAGCTTTCTTT | CASSRGGYTEAFF
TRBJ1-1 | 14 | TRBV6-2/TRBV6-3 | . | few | TGTGCCAGCAGTCTAGGAGGCAGCCTCACTGAAGCTTTCTTT | CASSLGGSLTEAFF
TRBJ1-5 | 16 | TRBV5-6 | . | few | TGTGCCAGCAGCTTGTCCGGGGCCCCAGGGGCTCAGCCCCAGCATTTT | CASSLSGAPGAQPQHF
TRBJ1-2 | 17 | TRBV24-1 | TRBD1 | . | TGTGCCACCAGTGCTCCGACAGGGTTTGGGAGTAACTATGGCTACACCTTC | CATSAPTGFGSNYGYTF